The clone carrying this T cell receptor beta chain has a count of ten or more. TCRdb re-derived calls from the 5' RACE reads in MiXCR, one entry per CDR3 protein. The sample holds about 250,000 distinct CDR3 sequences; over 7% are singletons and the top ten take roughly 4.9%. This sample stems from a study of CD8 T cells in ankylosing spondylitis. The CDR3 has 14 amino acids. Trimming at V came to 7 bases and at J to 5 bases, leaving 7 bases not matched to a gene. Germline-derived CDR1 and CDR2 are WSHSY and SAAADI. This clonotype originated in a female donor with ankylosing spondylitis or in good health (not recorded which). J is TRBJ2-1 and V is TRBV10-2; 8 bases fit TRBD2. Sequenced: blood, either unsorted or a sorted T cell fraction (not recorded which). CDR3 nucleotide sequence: TGCGCCAGCAATTTAGCGGGGCGACACAATGAGCAGTTCTTC. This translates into CASNLAGRHNEQFF.